This T cell receptor beta chain was sequenced for a study of T-cell memory formation after mild COVID-19. As for the study in general: TCR clusters were largely donor specific.

General observations from the study: A second wave of clones peaked on day 37, and their SARS-CoV-2 specificity went unconfirmed. Later expanders leaned toward CD4+, whereas clones contracting from day 15 to 85 were balanced CD4/CD8. Pre-infection memory carried some responding clones, suggesting that cross-reactive memory joined.

Notes on this clonotype: Its antigen is currently unknown.

TCRdb analysed the 5' RACE reads with MiXCR anew, one entry per CDR3 protein. The sample lists 13,000 or so distinct CDR3 sequences; 12% were seen once. The germline V gene has CDR1 ENHRY and CDR2 SYGVKD. The CDR3 extends over 15 amino acids. Trimming shortened V by 6 bases and J by 0 bases, and 15 bases separated the two germline ends. The TCR was taken from an adult woman who had mild COVID-19 (a few samples of this study predate the infection). Cell type and time point are not known. The chain uses TRBV10-3 and TRBJ2-7; D unresolved. The sample taken for sequencing was PBMCs or a T cell subset sorted from them (not recorded which). In DNA form, the CDR3 reads TGTGCCATCAGCTCAGGAGACGTCAGCTCCTACGAGCAGTACTTC. Translating it yields CAISSGDVSSYEQYF.